The sequence of this TCR beta chain was determined in a study of breast tumors, draining lymph nodes, adjacent tissues. Points from the study as a whole: Compared with lymph nodes, tumors were less diverse; compared with nontumor tissue, more. Most tumor T cells seemingly derive from lymph node, then expand in tumor. The lymph node origin of tumor T cells was framed as consistent with a hypothesis, not demonstrated.

In TCRdb, the multiplex PCR reads were re-called with MiXCR into one record per CDR3 protein. The top ten clones hold roughly 1.1% of a sample with 290,000 or so distinct CDR3 sequences, more than 30% of them seen once. The V gene end was trimmed by 0 bases and the J gene end by 4 bases; junction bases not matched to a gene: 2. The CDR3 is 15 amino acids. Germline CDR1 reads SEHNR; CDR2 reads FQNEAQ (reference sequence). On this clonotype: Its target is not known.

The lymph nodes were axillary draining lymph nodes from breast cancer patients. Material for sequencing was axillary lymph node tissue. The J gene is TRBJ2-1, the V gene TRBV7-9, with TRBD2 identical over 8 bases. The clonotype comes from a female donor with breast cancer. Some clones in this sample may be carry-over from other donors' samples. CDR3 sequence (DNA): TGTGCCAGCAGCTTAGCTAGCGGGATTTACAATGAGCAGTTCTTC. Its protein is CASSLASGIYNEQFF.